This TCR beta chain was obtained from a study of blood T cell repertoires in acute mononucleosis (dated by TCRdb to 2019 to 2021). With regard to the full study: Convalescent samples, which represented the memory response, were taken 5 to 8 months after the acute presentation. A mean blood EBV load of around 3.8 log10 genome copies per million B cells was observed during acute infection, and a mean blood EBV load of around 2.6 was observed at convalescence.

Results and caveats for the whole study, not just this receptor: The cohort comprised only a few donors, so group averages rested on very few individuals. In TCR repertoire selection for BRLF1 (YVL-BR), TCRalpha CDR3 motifs took on a dominant role, whereas TCRbeta played only a minimal one. Low acute-to-convalescent clonotype overlap might partly reflect sampling error, because only a fraction of each donor's blood was analyzed. Persistence into convalescence was observed for only approximately 10% of unique acute clonotypes, yet most of the response was made up by these persisting clonotypes, and the remaining acute clonotypes were seemingly replaced by new diverse de novo clonotypes.

This clone has a count of ten or more. There are no base qualities to consult, and no much larger clone falls within one base. Total RNA from at least 9,000 sorted tetramer+ CD8 T cells was reverse transcribed into cDNA for TCR profiling. CDR3 regions were amplified by PCR with primers annealing to V and J regions, adding unique molecular identifiers to track templates. The immunoSEQ platform, including its sequencing and error-correction standards, was used to profile TCRalpha and TCRbeta chains. Processing in the source paper ran as follows. Clonal copy numbers were corrected for sequencing and PCR errors, and CDR3s were defined per IMGT conventions. Analysis was restricted to productive rearrangements and performed with immunoSEQ Analyzer versions 2.0 and 3.0, while gene-pairing frequencies underwent further processing in Microsoft Excel. Circos plots were used to visualize V-J pairings, and MEME together with a custom motifSearch program was used to find CDR3 motifs. The OLGA algorithm was used to calculate the probability of generation of TCR sequences. A clonotype seen at both visits was called persistent, a clonotype seen only at the acute visit was called nonpersistent, and a clonotype seen only at convalescence was called de novo. Any amino acid clonotype used by more than one donor was defined as a public TCR. TCRdb carries this immuneACCESS record with in-frame sequences only. Its versions omit some clonotypes, under half of them owing to an unresolved V gene in the studies checked, with the rest unexplained. For V, J and clone size, that table is used; D and trimming come from the DNA. The sample has 1,500 to 2,000 clones on record, around 21% of them singletons. In total, the top ten clones hold 27% of the sample.

V is shortened by 4 bases, J by 2 bases, and the region joining them spans 13 bases. The CDR3 measures 14 amino acids from cysteine to phenylalanine. Only the CDR3 DNA stays, 42 bases, in frame from base 1. As encoded in the germline V gene (reference sequence), CDR1 is SGHNT while CDR2 is YYREEE. The time point label for this specimen denotes: convalescence about 6 months (5-8 months) after acute presentation (visit 7). CD8 T cell responses to two immunodominant EBV epitopes, BRLF1 109 (YVL-BR) and BMLF1 280 (GLC-BM), were tracked in the study over primary infection. Primary EBV infection was indicated by a positive serum heterophile antibody test and EBV viral capsid antigen-specific IgM. Total CD8 T cells were first enriched from PBMCs by magnetic positive selection (MACS). A FACSAria III was used to sort live CD3+ CD8+ tetramer+ cells to a purity above 95%. A PE-conjugated tetramer loaded with the BRLF1 109-117 peptide was used for cell sorting. After tetramer sorting, TCR repertoires of EBV epitope-specific CD8 T cells were deep-sequenced directly ex vivo at acute infection and at convalescence. Donors were a few people aged roughly 18 to 29 with clinical acute infectious mononucleosis and laboratory evidence of primary EBV infection. Heparinized peripheral blood was collected once when donors presented clinically with mononucleosis symptoms and a second time roughly 6 months afterward. Ficoll-Paque density gradient centrifugation was used to isolate PBMCs.

This chain joins TRBV5-4 to TRBJ2-7; TRBD1 is perhaps the D gene, given 5 matching bases. This sequence was found in a woman aged 18-29 years with infectious mononucleosis caused by EBV. Sequencing was performed on EBV YVL epitope tetramer+ CD8+ T cells sorted from PBMCs, taken during convalescence from infectious mononucleosis. What the cell subset or site label conveys for this sample: CD8 T cells binding a tetramer with EBV BRLF1 109-117 peptide (YVL-BR). The CDR3 loop reads CASSRGYQTYEQYF. Here is the DNA: TGTGCCAGCAGCAGGGGTTACCAAACCTACGAGCAGTACTTC.